These T cell receptor beta chains were read from a single sample in a study of blood T cell repertoires in COVID-19. The data were produced by immunoSEQ multiplex PCR, yet TCRdb's version contains in-frame clones alone and is incomplete. The sample has fewer than 150,000 clones, about 85% seen once. Source material: peripheral blood. The source is a human donor in a cohort sampled during active COVID-19. Each CDR3 is given with its conserved first and last residue. D genes are given only for firm matches. Clone sizes are given selectively: once, few, many, or a class where the clone is expanded.

D gene | J gene | clone size | V gene | CDR3 protein | CDR3 DNA
TRBD2 | TRBJ2-5 | once | TRBV7-2 | CASSSDLAGLKTQYF | TGTGCCAGCAGCTCAGATCTAGCGGGATTGAAGACCCAGTACTTC
TRBD1 | TRBJ2-7 | many | TRBV7-9 | CASSPGTGDEQYF | TGTGCCAGCAGCCCCGGGACAGGGGACGAGCAGTACTTC
TRBD1 | TRBJ2-5 | - | TRBV7-2 | CASSHDRGRQETQYF | TGTGCCAGCAGCCACGACAGGGGTAGACAAGAGACCCAGTACTTC
- | TRBJ1-4 | - | TRBV4-3 | CASSQVLLGQQFF | TGCGCCAGCAGCCAAGTTTTACTAGGACAGCAGTTTTTT
TRBD2 | TRBJ2-1 | - | TRBV9 | CASSVRSGGWNEQFF | TGTGCCAGCAGCGTAAGGAGCGGGGGGTGGAATGAGCAGTTCTTC
- | TRBJ1-5 | once | TRBV5-4 | CASSLWGAGSNQPQHF | TGTGCCAGCAGCTTGTGGGGCGCCGGTAGCAATCAGCCCCAGCATTTT
TRBD1 | TRBJ2-3 | - | TRBV5-4 | CASSLAKGAQADTQYF | TGTGCCAGCAGCTTGGCCAAGGGGGCGCAGGCAGATACGCAGTATTTT
TRBD1 | TRBJ1-2 | - | TRBV4-3 | CASSQEIRQGIYGYTF | TGCGCCAGCAGCCAAGAGATTAGACAGGGAATCTATGGCTACACCTTC
TRBD1 | TRBJ2-7 | - | TRBV5-1 | CASSPQTGGLSAQYF | TGCGCCAGCAGCCCACAGACAGGGGGACTCTCGGCGCAGTACTTC
- | TRBJ1-1 | - | TRBV28 | CASSPGGIGEAFF | TGTGCCAGCAGTCCCGGTGGTATCGGTGAAGCTTTCTTT
TRBD1 | TRBJ1-2 | - | TRBV6-6 | CASRTGDDGYTF | TGTGCCAGCAGGACAGGGGATGATGGCTACACCTTC
TRBD2 | TRBJ2-3 | - | TRBV7-2 | CASSLVGGGGDTQYF | TGTGCCAGCAGCTTAGTTGGCGGGGGGGGAGATACGCAGTATTTT
- | TRBJ2-5 | - | TRBV7-8 | CASSKRTVRQETQYF | TGTGCCAGCAGCAAACGGACAGTGAGACAAGAGACCCAGTACTTC
- | TRBJ2-2 | once | TRBV2 | CASSAQGRHTGELFF | TGTGCCAGCAGTGCTCAGGGGCGGCACACCGGGGAGCTGTTTTTT
- | TRBJ1-3 | once | TRBV11-2 | CASSLYTLPGNTIYF | TGTGCCAGCAGCTTATACACCTTGCCTGGAAACACCATATATTTT
- | TRBJ1-1 | - | TRBV13 | CASSRQGQAFF | TGTGCCAGCAGCCGCCAGGGGCAAGCTTTCTTT
- | TRBJ1-5 | - | TRBV6-1 | CASSEGTNQPQHF | TGTGCCAGCAGTGAAGGGACAAATCAGCCCCAGCATTTT
TRBD2 | TRBJ2-1 | - | TRBV11-2 | CASSSGTSGGAISYNEQFF | TGTGCCAGCAGCTCCGGGACTAGCGGGGGGGCGATATCCTACAATGAGCAGTTCTTC
- | TRBJ2-3 | - | TRBV27 | CASSLSRGTDTQYF | TGTGCCAGCAGTTTATCGAGAGGCACAGATACGCAGTATTTT
- | TRBJ2-7 | once | TRBV19 | CASSIRTGPYEQYF | TGTGCCAGTAGTATCCGCACAGGGCCTTACGAGCAGTACTTC
TRBD1 | TRBJ1-2 | - | TRBV27 | CASRSGGRSYGYTF | TGTGCCAGCAGGTCAGGGGGCCGCTCCTATGGCTACACCTTC
- | TRBJ1-6 | - | TRBV3-1/TRBV3-2 | CATTSEAENSPLHF | TGTGCCACCACCTCAGAGGCAGAAAATTCACCCCTCCACTTT
- | TRBJ1-2 | once | TRBV15 | CATSSPGRYGYTF | TGTGCCACCAGCAGTCCAGGGCGCTATGGCTACACCTTC
- | TRBJ1-5 | - | TRBV30 | CAWSVGPGFSQPQHF | TGTGCCTGGAGTGTAGGTCCGGGGTTCAGTCAGCCCCAGCATTTT
- | TRBJ1-2 | - | TRBV12-5 | CASGYPSGYTF | TGTGCTAGTGGTTATCCGAGCGGCTACACCTTC
- | TRBJ2-2 | - | TRBV28 | CASRPTTHVELFF | TGTGCCAGCAGACCGACAACCCACGTGGAGCTGTTTTTT
- | TRBJ1-5 | - | TRBV10-3 | CAISESTGDQPQHF | TGTGCCATCAGTGAGTCGACGGGGGATCAGCCCCAGCATTTT
- | TRBJ2-3 | - | TRBV6-5 | CASKGLMGQYF | TGTGCCAGCAAGGGGCTTATGGGGCAGTATTTT
TRBD1 | TRBJ1-5 | - | TRBV6-2/TRBV6-3 | CASSSHTPGTGPNQPQHF | TGTGCCAGCAGTTCCCATACTCCCGGGACAGGGCCGAATCAGCCCCAGCATTTT
- | TRBJ2-1 | - | TRBV7-2 | CASSLALFYNEQFF | TGTGCCAGCAGCTTAGCGCTATTCTACAATGAGCAGTTCTTC
- | TRBJ1-1 | - | TRBV19 | CASSMRRDTEAFF | TGTGCCAGTAGTATGAGGAGGGATACTGAAGCTTTCTTT
- | TRBJ1-1 | - | TRBV27 | CASSSTGVPTEAFF | TGTGCCAGCAGTTCAACCGGGGTTCCCACTGAAGCTTTCTTT
- | TRBJ1-2 | - | TRBV5-1 | CASSLVLGRNYGYTF | TGCGCCAGCAGCTTGGTATTGGGGCGTAACTATGGCTACACCTTC
- | TRBJ2-3 | - | TRBV7-8 | CASSLQVGRTDTQYF | TGTGCCAGCAGCCTCCAGGTGGGGAGGACAGATACGCAGTATTTT
- | TRBJ1-1 | - | TRBV30 | CAWSGGDGEAFF | TGTGCCTGGAGTGGGGGCGATGGAGAAGCTTTCTTT
- | TRBJ1-2 | - | TRBV15 | CATSREGAYGYTF | TGTGCCACCAGCAGAGAGGGAGCCTATGGCTACACCTTC
- | TRBJ1-5 | once | TRBV7-2 | CASSLDIWAARDSNQPQHF | TGTGCCAGCAGCTTAGATATCTGGGCTGCCAGAGATAGCAATCAGCCCCAGCATTTT
- | TRBJ2-5 | - | TRBV7-9 | CASSSPHAQYF | TGTGCCAGCAGCTCCCCACACGCCCAGTACTTC
TRBD1 | TRBJ2-1 | - | TRBV7-8 | CASSLTGQGNNEQFF | TGTGCCAGCAGCTTAACGGGACAGGGGAACAATGAGCAGTTCTTC
TRBD2 | TRBJ2-7 | - | TRBV3-1/TRBV3-2 | CASSPPGGAYEQYF | TGTGCCAGCAGCCCCCCGGGGGGTGCGTACGAGCAGTACTTC
TRBD2 | TRBJ2-3 | - | TRBV6-5 | CAIPTSGAGDTQYF | TGTGCCATCCCGACTAGCGGTGCAGGAGATACGCAGTATTTT
TRBD1 | TRBJ2-4 | - | TRBV2 | CASSEHRGTGKNIQYF | TGTGCCAGCAGTGAACACCGGGGGACAGGAAAAAACATTCAGTACTTC
- | TRBJ1-1 | - | TRBV19 | CASSLAHMNTEAFF | TGTGCCAGTAGCCTCGCCCACATGAACACTGAAGCTTTCTTT
TRBD1 | TRBJ2-1 | - | TRBV24-1 | CATSTGQGSYNEQFF | TGTGCCACCAGTACCGGACAGGGTTCCTACAATGAGCAGTTCTTC
- | TRBJ2-7 | - | TRBV21-1 | CAIRGGFYEQYF | TGTGCCATACGGGGGGGATTCTACGAGCAGTACTTC
TRBD2 | TRBJ2-2 | - | TRBV15 | CATSRAAGVSTGELFF | TGTGCCACCAGCAGGGCGGCGGGAGTGAGCACCGGGGAGCTGTTTTTT
TRBD1 | TRBJ2-5 | - | TRBV11-3 | CASSFTRGRGETQYF | TGTGCCAGCAGTTTTACCAGGGGGCGCGGAGAGACCCAGTACTTC
- | TRBJ1-2 | - | TRBV7-9 | CAWAQARNGYTF | TGTGCCTGGGCTCAGGCCAGGAATGGCTACACCTTC
TRBD2 | TRBJ2-3 | - | TRBV7-8 | CASSGGLTNTQYF | TGTGCCAGCTCGGGGGGACTCACGAATACGCAGTATTTT
TRBD2 | TRBJ2-3 | - | TRBV5-4 | CASSLGLAGGTDTQYF | TGTGCCAGCAGCTTGGGGCTAGCGGGGGGCACAGATACGCAGTATTTT
- | TRBJ2-1 | - | TRBV7-9 | CASSLGDSPYNEQFF | TGTGCCAGCAGCTTAGGGGACTCTCCGTACAATGAGCAGTTCTTC
- | TRBJ1-1 | - | TRBV19 | CASSIGGAKNTEAFF | TGTGCCAGTAGTATAGGGGGAGCGAAGAACACTGAAGCTTTCTTT